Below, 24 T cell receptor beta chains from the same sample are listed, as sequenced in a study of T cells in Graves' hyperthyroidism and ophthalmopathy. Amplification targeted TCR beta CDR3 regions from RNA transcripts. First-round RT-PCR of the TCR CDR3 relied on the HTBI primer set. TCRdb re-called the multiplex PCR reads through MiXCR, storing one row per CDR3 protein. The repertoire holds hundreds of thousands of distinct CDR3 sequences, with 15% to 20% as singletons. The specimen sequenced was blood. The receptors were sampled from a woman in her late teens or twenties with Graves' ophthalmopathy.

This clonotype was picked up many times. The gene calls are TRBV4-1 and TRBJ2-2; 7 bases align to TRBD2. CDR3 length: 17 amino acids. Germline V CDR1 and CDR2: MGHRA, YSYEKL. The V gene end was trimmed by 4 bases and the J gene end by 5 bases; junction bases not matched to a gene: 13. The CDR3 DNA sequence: TGCGCCAGCAGCCTGGCCCTCGCGGGGGTCCTGACCGGGGAGCTGTTTTTT. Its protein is CASSLALAGVLTGELFF.

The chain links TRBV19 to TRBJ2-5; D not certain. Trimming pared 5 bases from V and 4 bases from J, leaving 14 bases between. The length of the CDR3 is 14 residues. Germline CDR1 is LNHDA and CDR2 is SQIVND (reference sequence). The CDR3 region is CASSWGSPPETQYF. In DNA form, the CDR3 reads TGTGCCAGTAGTTGGGGTTCCCCTCCAGAGACCCAGTACTTC.

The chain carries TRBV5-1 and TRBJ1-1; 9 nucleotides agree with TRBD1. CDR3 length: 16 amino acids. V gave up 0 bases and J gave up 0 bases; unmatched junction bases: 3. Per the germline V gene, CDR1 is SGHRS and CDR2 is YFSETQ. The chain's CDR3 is CASSLGTGALNTEAFF. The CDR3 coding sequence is TGCGCCAGCAGCTTGGGGACAGGGGCGCTGAACACTGAAGCTTTCTTT.

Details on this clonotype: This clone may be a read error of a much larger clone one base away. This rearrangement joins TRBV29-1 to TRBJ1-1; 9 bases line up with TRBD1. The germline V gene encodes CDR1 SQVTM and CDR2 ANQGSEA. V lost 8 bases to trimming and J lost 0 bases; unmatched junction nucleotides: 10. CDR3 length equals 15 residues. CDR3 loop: CSMTGGFLMNTEAFF. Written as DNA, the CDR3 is TGCAGCATGACAGGGGGTTTCCTCATGAACACTGAAGCTTTCTTT.

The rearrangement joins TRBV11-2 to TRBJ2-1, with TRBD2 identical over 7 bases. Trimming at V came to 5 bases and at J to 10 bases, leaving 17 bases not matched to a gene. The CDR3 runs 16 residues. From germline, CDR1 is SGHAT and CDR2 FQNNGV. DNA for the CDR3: TGTGCCAGCAGCCAAGGGGTGAGCGGGATCACCGACGAGCAGTTCTTC. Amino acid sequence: CASSQGVSGITDEQFF.

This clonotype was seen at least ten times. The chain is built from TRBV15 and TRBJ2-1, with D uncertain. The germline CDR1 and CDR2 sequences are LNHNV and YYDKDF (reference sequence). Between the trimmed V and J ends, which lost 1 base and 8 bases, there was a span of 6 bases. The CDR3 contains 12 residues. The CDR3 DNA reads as TGTGCCACCAGCAGAGTGCGAGATGAGCAGTTCTTC. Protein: CATSRVRDEQFF. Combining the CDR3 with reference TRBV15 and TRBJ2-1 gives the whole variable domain DAMVIQNPRYQVTQFGKPVTLSCSQTLNHNVMYWYQQKSSQAPKLLFHYYDKDFNNEADTPDNFQSRRPNTSFCFLDIRSPGLGDTAMYLCATSRVRDEQFFGPGTRLTVL.

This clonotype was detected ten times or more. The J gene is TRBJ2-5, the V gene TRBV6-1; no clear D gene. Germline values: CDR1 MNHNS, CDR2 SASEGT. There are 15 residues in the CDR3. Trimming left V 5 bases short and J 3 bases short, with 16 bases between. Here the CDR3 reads CASSSGPVNKETQYF. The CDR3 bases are TGTGCCAGCAGTTCTGGGCCCGTTAATAAAGAGACCCAGTACTTC.

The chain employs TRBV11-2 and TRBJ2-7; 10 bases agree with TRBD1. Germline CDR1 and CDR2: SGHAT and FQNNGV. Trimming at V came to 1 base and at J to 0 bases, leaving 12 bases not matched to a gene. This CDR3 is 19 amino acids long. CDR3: CASSLAIGDRGQGSYEQYF. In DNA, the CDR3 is TGTGCCAGCAGCTTAGCTATTGGGGACAGGGGACAGGGCTCCTACGAGCAGTACTTC.

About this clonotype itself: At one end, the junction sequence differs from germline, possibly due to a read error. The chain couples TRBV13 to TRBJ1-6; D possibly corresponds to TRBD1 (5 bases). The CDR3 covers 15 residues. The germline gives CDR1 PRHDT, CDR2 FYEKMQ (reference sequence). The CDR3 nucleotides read TGTGCCAGCAGTTTAGGGGCAGGAGATAATTCACCCCTCCACTTT. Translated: CASSLGAGDNSPLHF.

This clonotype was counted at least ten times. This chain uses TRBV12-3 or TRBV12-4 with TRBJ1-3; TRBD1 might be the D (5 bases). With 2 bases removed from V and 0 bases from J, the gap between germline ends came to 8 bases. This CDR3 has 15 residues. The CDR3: CASSLPGNSGNTIYF. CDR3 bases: TGTGCCAGCAGTTTACCAGGGAACTCTGGAAACACCATATATTTT.

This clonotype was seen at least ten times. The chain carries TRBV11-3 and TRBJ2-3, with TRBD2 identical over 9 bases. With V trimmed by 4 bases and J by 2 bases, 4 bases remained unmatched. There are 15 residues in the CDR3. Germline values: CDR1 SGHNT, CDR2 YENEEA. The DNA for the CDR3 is TGTGCCAGCAGCTCTCTAGCGGGGCACACAGATACGCAGTATTTT. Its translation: CASSSLAGHTDTQYF.

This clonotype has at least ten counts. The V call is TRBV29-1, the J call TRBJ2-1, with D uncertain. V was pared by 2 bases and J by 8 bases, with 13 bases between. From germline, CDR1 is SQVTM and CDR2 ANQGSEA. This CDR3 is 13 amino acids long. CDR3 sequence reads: CSVEKGTADEQFF. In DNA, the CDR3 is TGCAGCGTTGAAAAGGGTACAGCCGATGAGCAGTTCTTC.

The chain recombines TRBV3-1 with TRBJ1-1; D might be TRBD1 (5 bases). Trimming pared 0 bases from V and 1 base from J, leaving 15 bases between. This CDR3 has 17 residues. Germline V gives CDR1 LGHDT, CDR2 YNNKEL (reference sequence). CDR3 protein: CASSQDRLAGGNTEAFF. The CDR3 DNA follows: TGTGCCAGCAGCCAAGATCGGCTAGCGGGGGGGAACACTGAAGCTTTCTTT.

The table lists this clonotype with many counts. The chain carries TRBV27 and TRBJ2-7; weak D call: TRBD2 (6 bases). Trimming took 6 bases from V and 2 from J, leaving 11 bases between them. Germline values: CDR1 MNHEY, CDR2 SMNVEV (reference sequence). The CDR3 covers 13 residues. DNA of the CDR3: TGTGCCAGCAGGACTAGGGCCCCCTACGAGCAGTACTTC. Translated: CASRTRAPYEQYF.

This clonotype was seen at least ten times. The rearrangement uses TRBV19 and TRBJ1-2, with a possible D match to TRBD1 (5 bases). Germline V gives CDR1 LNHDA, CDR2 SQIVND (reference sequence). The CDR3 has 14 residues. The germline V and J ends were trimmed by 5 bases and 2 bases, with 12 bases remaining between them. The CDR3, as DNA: TGTGCCAGTAGTGCTGGGGACGGAAACTATGGCTACACCTTC. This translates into CASSAGDGNYGYTF.

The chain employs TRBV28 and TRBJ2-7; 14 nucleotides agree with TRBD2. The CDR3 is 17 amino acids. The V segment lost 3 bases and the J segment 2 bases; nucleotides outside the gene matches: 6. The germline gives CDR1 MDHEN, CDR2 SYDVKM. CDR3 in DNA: TGTGCCAGCAGTTTTTTGTCGGGACTAGCGGGGGCCTACGAGCAGTACTTC. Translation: CASSFLSGLAGAYEQYF.

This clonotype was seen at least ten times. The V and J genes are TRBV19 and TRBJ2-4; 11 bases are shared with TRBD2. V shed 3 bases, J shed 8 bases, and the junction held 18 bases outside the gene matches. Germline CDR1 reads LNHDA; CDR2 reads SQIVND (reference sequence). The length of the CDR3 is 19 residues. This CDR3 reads CASSIVLRTSGSGWDIQYF. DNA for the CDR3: TGTGCCAGTAGTATCGTTCTCCGGACTAGCGGGTCCGGCTGGGACATTCAGTACTTC.

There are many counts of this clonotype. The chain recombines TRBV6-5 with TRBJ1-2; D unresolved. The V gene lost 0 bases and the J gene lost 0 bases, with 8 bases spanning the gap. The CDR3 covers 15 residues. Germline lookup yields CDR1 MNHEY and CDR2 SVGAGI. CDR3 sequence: CASSYSVTSNYGYTF. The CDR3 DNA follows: TGTGCCAGCAGTTACTCAGTTACCTCTAACTATGGCTACACCTTC.

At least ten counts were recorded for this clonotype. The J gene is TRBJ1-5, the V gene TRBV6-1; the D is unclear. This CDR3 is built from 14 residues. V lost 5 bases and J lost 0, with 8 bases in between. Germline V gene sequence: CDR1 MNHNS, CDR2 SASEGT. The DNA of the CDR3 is TGTGCCAGCAGTTTATCCCATAGCAATCAGCCCCAGCATTTT. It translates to CASSLSHSNQPQHF.

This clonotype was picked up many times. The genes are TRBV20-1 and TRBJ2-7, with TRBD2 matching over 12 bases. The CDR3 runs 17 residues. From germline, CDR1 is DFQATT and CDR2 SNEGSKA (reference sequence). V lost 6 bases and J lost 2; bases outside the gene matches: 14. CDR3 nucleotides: TGCAGTGCAAACTCACTAGCGGGAGGACGACGCCCCTACGAGCAGTACTTC. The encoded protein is CSANSLAGGRRPYEQYF.

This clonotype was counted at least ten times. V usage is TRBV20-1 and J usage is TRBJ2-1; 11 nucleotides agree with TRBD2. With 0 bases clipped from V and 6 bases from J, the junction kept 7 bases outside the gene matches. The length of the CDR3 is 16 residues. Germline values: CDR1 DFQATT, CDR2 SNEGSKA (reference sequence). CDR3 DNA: TGCAGTGCTAGAGATCAAAGGCTAGCGGGAGGCAATGAGCAGTTCTTC. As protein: CSARDQRLAGGNEQFF.

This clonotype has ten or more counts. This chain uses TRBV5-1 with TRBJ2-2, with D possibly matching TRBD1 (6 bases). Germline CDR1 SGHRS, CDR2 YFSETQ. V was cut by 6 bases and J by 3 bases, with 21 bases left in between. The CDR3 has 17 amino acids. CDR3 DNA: TGCGCCAGCATCTCCACATCGACGGGACAAGACACCGGGGAGCTGTTTTTT. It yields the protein CASISTSTGQDTGELFF.

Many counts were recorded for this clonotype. DNA for the CDR3: TGTGCCAGCAGTTTAGCCAGGGGGCTCTATGGCTACACCTTC. Protein: CASSLARGLYGYTF. This chain links TRBV12-3 or TRBV12-4 with TRBJ1-2; 8 nucleotides agree with TRBD1. V was pared by 0 bases and J by 4 bases, with 1 base of the junction left unmatched. The CDR3 contains 14 residues.

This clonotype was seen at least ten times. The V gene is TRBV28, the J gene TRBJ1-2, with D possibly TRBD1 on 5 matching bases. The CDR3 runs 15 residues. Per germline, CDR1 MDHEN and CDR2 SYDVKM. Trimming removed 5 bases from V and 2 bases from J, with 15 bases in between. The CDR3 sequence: CASSIIQDGNYGYTF. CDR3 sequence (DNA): TGTGCCAGCAGTATAATACAGGACGGCAACTATGGCTACACCTTC.